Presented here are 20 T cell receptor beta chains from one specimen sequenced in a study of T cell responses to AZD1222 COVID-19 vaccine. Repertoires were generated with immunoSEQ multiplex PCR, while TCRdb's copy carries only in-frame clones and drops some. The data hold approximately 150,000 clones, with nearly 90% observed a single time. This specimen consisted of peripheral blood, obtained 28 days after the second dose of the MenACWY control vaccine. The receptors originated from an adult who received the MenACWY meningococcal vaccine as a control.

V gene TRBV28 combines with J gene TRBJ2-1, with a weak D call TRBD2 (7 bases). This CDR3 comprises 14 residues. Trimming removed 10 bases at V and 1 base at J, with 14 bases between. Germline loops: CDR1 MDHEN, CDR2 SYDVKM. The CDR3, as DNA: TGTGCCACCCGAGGGGGGGAGTCCTACAATGAGCAGTTCTTC. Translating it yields CATRGGESYNEQFF.

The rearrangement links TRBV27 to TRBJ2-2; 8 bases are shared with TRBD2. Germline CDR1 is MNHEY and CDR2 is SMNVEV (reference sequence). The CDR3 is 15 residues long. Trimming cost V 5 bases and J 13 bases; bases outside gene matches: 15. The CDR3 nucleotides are TGTGCCAGCAGTATCGACGGGACTAGACAGTTTGGGCTGTTTTTT. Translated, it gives CASSIDGTRQFGLFF.

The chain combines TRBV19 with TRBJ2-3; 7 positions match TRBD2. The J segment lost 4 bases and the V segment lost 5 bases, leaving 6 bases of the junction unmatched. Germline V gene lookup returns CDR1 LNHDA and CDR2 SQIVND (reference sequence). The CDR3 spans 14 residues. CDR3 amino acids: CASSGREGADTQYF. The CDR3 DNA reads TGTGCCAGTAGTGGGAGGGAAGGAGCAGATACGCAGTATTTT.

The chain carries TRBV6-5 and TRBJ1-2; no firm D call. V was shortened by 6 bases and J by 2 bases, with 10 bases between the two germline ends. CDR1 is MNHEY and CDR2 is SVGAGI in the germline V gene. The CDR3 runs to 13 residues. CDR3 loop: CASSTRQNYGYTF. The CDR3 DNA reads TGTGCCAGCAGCACGAGGCAGAACTATGGCTACACCTTC.

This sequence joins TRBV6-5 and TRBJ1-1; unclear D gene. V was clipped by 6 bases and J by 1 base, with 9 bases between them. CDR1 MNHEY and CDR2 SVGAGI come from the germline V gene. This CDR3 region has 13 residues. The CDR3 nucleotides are TGTGCCAGCAGACCGACCCAGAACACTGAAGCTTTCTTT. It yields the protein CASRPTQNTEAFF.

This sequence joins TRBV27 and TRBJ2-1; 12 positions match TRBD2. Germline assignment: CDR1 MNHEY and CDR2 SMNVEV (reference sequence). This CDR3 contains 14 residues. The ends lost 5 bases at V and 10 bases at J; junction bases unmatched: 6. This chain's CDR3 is CASSPTSGSGEQFF. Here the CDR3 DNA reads TGTGCCAGCAGTCCGACTAGCGGGAGTGGCGAGCAGTTCTTC.

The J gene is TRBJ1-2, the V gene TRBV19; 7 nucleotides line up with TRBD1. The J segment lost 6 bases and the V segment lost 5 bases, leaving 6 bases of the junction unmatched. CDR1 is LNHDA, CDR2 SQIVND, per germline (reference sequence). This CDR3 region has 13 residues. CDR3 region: CASSADRRDGYTF. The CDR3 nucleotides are TGTGCCAGTAGTGCGGACAGGAGGGATGGCTACACCTTC. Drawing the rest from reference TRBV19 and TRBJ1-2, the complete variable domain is DGGITQSPKYLFRKEGQNVTLSCEQNLNHDAMYWYRQDPGQGLRLIYYSQIVNDFQKGDIAEGYSVSREKKESFPLTVTSAQKNPTAFYLCASSADRRDGYTFGSGTRLTVV.

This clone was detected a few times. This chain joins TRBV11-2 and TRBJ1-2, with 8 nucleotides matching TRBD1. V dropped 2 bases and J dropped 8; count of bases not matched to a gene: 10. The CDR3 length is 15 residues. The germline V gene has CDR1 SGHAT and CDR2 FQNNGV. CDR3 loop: CASSLLGQGADGYTF. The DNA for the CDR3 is TGTGCCAGCAGCTTATTGGGGCAGGGGGCAGACGGCTACACCTTC.

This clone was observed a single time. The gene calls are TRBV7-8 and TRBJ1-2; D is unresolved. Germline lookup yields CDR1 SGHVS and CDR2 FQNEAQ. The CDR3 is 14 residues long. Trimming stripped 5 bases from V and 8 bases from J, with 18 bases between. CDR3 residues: CASSHDDNGSGYTF. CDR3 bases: TGTGCCAGCAGCCACGACGATAATGGCTCCGGCTACACCTTC.

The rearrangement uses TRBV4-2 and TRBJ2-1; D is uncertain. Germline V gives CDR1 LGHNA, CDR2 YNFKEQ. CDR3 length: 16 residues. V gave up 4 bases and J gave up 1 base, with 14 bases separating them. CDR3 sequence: CASSLSTAVSYNEQFF. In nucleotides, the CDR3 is TGTGCCAGCAGCCTTTCAACTGCTGTTTCCTACAATGAGCAGTTCTTC.

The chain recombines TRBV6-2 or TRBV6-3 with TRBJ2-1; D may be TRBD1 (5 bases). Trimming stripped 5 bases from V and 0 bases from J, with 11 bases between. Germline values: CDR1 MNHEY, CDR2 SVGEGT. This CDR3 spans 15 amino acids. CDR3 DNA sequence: TGTGCCAGCAGTATCGGACAAAGCTCCTACAATGAGCAGTTCTTC. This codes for CASSIGQSSYNEQFF.

The CDR3 coding sequence is TGTGCCACCAGTGCCGGGACAGGCCCCTACAATGAGCAGTTCTTC. Residues: CATSAGTGPYNEQFF. The chain employs TRBV24-1 and TRBJ2-1; 8 bases line up with TRBD1. Germline assignment: CDR1 KGHDR and CDR2 SFDVKD. The ends lost 5 bases at V and 2 bases at J; junction bases unmatched: 4. The CDR3 consists of 15 residues.

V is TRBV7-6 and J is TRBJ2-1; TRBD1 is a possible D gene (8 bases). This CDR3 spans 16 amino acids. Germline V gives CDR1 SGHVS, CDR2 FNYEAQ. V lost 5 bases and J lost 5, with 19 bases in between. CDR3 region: CASSREEDRVDNEQFF. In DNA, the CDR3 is TGTGCCAGCAGCCGGGAGGAGGACAGGGTCGACAATGAGCAGTTCTTC.

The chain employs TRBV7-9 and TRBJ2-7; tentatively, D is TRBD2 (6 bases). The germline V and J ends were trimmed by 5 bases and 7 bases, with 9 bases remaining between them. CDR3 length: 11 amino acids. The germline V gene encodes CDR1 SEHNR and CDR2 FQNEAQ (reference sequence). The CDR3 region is CASSPAGEQYF. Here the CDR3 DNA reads TGTGCCAGCAGCCCGGCGGGGGAGCAGTACTTC. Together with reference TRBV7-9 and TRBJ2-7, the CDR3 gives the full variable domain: DTGVSQNPRHKITKRGQNVTFRCDPISEHNRLYWYRQTLGQGPEFLTYFQNEAQLEKSRLLSDRFSAERPKGSFSTLEIQRTEQGDSAMYLCASSPAGEQYFGPGTRLTVT.

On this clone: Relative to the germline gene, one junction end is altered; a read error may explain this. The CDR3 here is CASSPTYTEAFF. The CDR3 region has the DNA TGTGCCAGCAGCCCAACCTACACTGAGGCTTTCTTT. The chain couples TRBV28 to TRBJ1-1; D gene ambiguous. The CDR3 has 12 amino acids. Germline-derived CDR1 and CDR2 are MDHEN and SYDVKM.

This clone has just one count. The CDR3 sequence is CASSKQGAANEKLFF. Written as DNA, the CDR3 is TGTGCCAGTAGTAAGCAGGGGGCGGCTAATGAAAAACTGTTTTTT. This rearrangement joins TRBV19 to TRBJ1-4, with 8 nucleotides matching TRBD1. V lost 4 bases to trimming and J lost 3 bases; unmatched junction nucleotides: 4. The CDR3 is 15 residues long. Looked up from germline, CDR1 is LNHDA and CDR2 is SQIVND (reference sequence).

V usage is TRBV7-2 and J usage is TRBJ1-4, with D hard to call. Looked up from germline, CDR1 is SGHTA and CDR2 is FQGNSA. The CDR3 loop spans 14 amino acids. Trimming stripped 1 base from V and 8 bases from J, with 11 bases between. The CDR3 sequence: CASSLGSGGEKLFF. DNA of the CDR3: TGTGCCAGCAGCTTAGGTTCAGGTGGGGAAAAACTGTTTTTT.

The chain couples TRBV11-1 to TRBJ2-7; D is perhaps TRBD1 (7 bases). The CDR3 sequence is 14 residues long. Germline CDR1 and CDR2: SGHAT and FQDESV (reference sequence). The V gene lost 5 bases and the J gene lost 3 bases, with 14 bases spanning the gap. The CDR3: CASSAGTAHYEQYF. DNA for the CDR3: TGTGCCAGCAGCGCGGGGACAGCCCACTACGAGCAGTACTTC.

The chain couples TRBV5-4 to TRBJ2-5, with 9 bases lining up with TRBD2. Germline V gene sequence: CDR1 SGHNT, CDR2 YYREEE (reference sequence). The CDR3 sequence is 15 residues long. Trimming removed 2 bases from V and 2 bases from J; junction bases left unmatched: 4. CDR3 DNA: TGTGCCAGCAGCTTAGCGGGGGGCGGACAAGAGACCCAGTACTTC. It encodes CASSLAGGGQETQYF.

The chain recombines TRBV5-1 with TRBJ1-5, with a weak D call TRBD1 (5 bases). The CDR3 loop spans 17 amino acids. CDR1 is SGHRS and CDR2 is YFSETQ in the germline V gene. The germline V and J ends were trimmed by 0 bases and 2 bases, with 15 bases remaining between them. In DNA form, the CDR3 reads TGCGCCAGCAGCTTGGACGGGGCCAACCACGGCAATCAGCCCCAGCATTTT. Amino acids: CASSLDGANHGNQPQHF. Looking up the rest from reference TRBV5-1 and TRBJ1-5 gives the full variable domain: KAGVTQTPRYLIKTRGQQVTLSCSPISGHRSVSWYQQTPGQGLQFLFEYFSETQRNKGNFPGRFSGRQFSNSRSEMNVSTLELGDSALYLCASSLDGANHGNQPQHFGDGTRLSIL.